This T cell receptor (beta chain) is drawn from a study of blood T cells in healthy people across ages. This clonotype appeared a few times. For every donor, a draw yielded around 10 milliliters of peripheral blood. It was with a sample-barcoded 5' primer and a J-beta primer mix that a second PCR of about 6 to 11 cycles was run. In TCRdb, the 5' RACE reads were re-called with MiXCR into one record per CDR3 protein. The sample consists of around 1,000,000 distinct CDR3 sequences, under 30% of them appearing once. The CDR3 extends over 14 amino acids. Germline V gene data show CDR1 as MGHRA and CDR2 as YSYEKL. In addition, the sample was reused for a study of T cells of mothers and their children.

The sequencing input was blood. The sequence was obtained from a girl aged 2 to 10 in good health. V usage is TRBV4-1 and J usage is TRBJ2-1; D ambiguous. The J call may be incorrect, as the DNA end agrees better with TRBJ2-7. CDR3 nucleotide sequence: TGCGCCAGCAGCCAAGACACACTGAGCTACGAGCAGTACTTC. Protein: CASSQDTLSYEQYF.